These 9 T cell receptor beta chains were sequenced from one sample in a study of graft-versus-host responses after intestinal transplantation. Here immunoSEQ multiplex PCR was the method, and the copy in TCRdb shows in-frame clones only, minus some. The sample consists of about 35,000 clones, around 95% of them appearing once. The sample consisted of PBMCs, taken 16 days after intestinal transplant. Source of these receptors: a human patient who received an intestinal transplant, so some T cells may come from the graft donor.

This chain connects TRBV29-1 to TRBJ2-1; 9 positions agree with TRBD2. With 4 bases clipped from V and 3 bases from J, the junction kept 10 bases outside the gene matches. CDR1 SQVTM and CDR2 ANQGSEA come from the germline V gene. The CDR3 totals 16 residues. The CDR3 region has the DNA TGCAGCGTTGGCCCCCAGCGGGAGGTGGTCTACAATGAGCAGTTCTTC. This gives the protein CSVGPQREVVYNEQFF.

This chain connects TRBV28 to TRBJ2-3; D gene uncertain. V gave up 4 bases and J gave up 4 bases, with 0 bases separating them. Germline V CDR1 and CDR2: MDHEN, SYDVKM. The CDR3 spans 10 residues. CDR3 loop: CASSSDTQYF. CDR3 sequence (DNA): TGTGCCAGCAGTTCAGATACGCAGTATTTT.

V gene TRBV5-1 combines with J gene TRBJ1-1, with unresolved D. Trimming removed 0 bases at V and 7 bases at J, with 19 bases between. The CDR3 contains 16 residues. CDR1 is SGHRS, CDR2 YFSETQ, per germline. Here the CDR3 reads CASSLEEMWGYGEAFF. The CDR3, as DNA: TGCGCCAGCAGCTTGGAGGAGATGTGGGGATATGGTGAAGCTTTCTTT.

The CDR3 reads CASSPDRGSNQPQHF. The CDR3 coding sequence is TGTGCCAGCAGTCCGGACAGGGGAAGCAATCAGCCCCAGCATTTT. This rearrangement joins TRBV28 to TRBJ1-5; TRBD1 matches at 9 bases. V shed 5 bases, J shed 1 base, and the junction held 3 bases outside the gene matches. The CDR3 totals 15 residues. CDR1 MDHEN and CDR2 SYDVKM come from the germline V gene.

The V and J genes are TRBV7-9 and TRBJ2-3, with D uncertain. V was cut by 6 bases and J by 2 bases, with 9 bases left in between. Germline CDR1 SEHNR, CDR2 FQNEAQ (reference sequence). This CDR3 is 13 amino acids long. The CDR3 DNA follows: TGTGCCAGCAGTCCTGTTGCCACAGATACGCAGTATTTT. Its protein product is CASSPVATDTQYF.

The V and J genes are TRBV19 and TRBJ1-1; weak D call: TRBD1 (5 bases). Trimming stripped 3 bases from V and 6 bases from J, with 14 bases between. Germline loops: CDR1 LNHDA, CDR2 SQIVND (reference sequence). CDR3 size: 14 residues. The CDR3 DNA reads as TGTGCCAGTAGTATGTCGGGCCCCAGGGCTGAAGCTTTCTTT. It specifies CASSMSGPRAEAFF. The full variable domain, its missing parts supplied by reference TRBV19 and TRBJ1-1, is DGGITQSPKYLFRKEGQNVTLSCEQNLNHDAMYWYRQDPGQGLRLIYYSQIVNDFQKGDIAEGYSVSREKKESFPLTVTSAQKNPTAFYLCASSMSGPRAEAFFGQGTRLTVV.

The chain employs TRBV27 and TRBJ2-7; unclear D gene. From germline, CDR1 is MNHEY and CDR2 SMNVEV (reference sequence). The CDR3 sequence is 12 residues long. Trimming shortened V by 5 bases and J by 2 bases, and 7 bases separated the two germline ends. CDR3 sequence reads: CASSPDPYEQYF. DNA for the CDR3: TGTGCCAGCAGTCCAGATCCCTACGAGCAGTACTTC.

The rearrangement joins TRBV19 to TRBJ1-5; possibly TRBD1 for D (5 bases). The CDR3 totals 16 residues. V lost 3 bases to trimming and J lost 7 bases, with 19 bases between them. In germline, CDR1 is LNHDA, CDR2 SQIVND (reference sequence). In nucleotides, the CDR3 is TGTGCCAGTAGTATTAGTCCGGGTGGGGCTCCCCAGCCCCAGCATTTT. It is translated as CASSISPGGAPQPQHF.

The J gene is TRBJ2-1, the V gene TRBV28; 13 bases map to TRBD2. Per germline, CDR1 MDHEN and CDR2 SYDVKM. This CDR3 region has 19 residues. V gave up 5 bases and J gave up 6 bases; unmatched junction bases: 16. CDR3 in amino acids: CASSLGLAGERGWGNEQFF. Here the CDR3 DNA reads TGTGCCAGCAGTCTAGGACTAGCGGGAGAGAGGGGGTGGGGCAATGAGCAGTTCTTC.